The source of this T cell receptor beta chain is a study of blood T cell repertoires in COVID-19. CDR1 and CDR2 from the germline V gene are MNHNS and SASEGT. This CDR3 region has 17 residues. V was shortened by 3 bases and J by 4 bases, with 22 bases between the two germline ends. Generated by immunoSEQ multiplex PCR, the TCRdb table keeps only in-frame clones and is missing some. Of 95,000 to 100,000 clones in the sample, roughly 86% were seen once. The specimen sequenced was peripheral blood. This TCR came from a young woman with acute or convalescent COVID-19. The genes are TRBV6-1 and TRBJ2-7; tentative D call: TRBD2 (6 bases). The CDR3 here is CASSEWGPGTVLYEQYF. The CDR3 DNA reads TGTGCCAGCAGTGAGTGGGGACCCGGGACTGTTCTTTACGAGCAGTACTTC.